The 25 T cell receptor beta chains below all came from one sample that was sequenced in a study of memory CD4+ T cells and cytomegalovirus serostatus (dated by TCRdb to 2018 to 2020). Single viable CD3+CD4+CD8-CD45RO+ cells were sorted as memory CD4+ T cells on a FACSAria II. Library creation used the immunoSEQ multiplex PCR assay. TCRdb mirrors the immuneACCESS table, restricted to in-frame sequences. Some clones are absent from its copies; in checked studies, under half trace to an unresolved V gene, and the reason for the others is unknown. The sample has 45,000 to 70,000 clones on record, approximately 81% of them singletons. Of the sample, around 0.5% falls within the top ten clones. The sample consisted of memory CD4+ T cells from blood. The receptors come from an adult in good health and CMV-seronegative. Some clones in this sample may be carry-over from other donors' samples.

V usage is TRBV9 and J usage is TRBJ1-1, with D tentatively TRBD1 (5 bases). CDR3 length: 12 amino acids. Germline V gene lookup returns CDR1 SGDLS and CDR2 YYNGEE. V lost 5 bases and J lost 9, with 14 bases in between. CDR3 nucleotides: TGTGCCAGCAGTACACCCAGGGCTAAAGCTTTCTTT. Its protein product is CASSTPRAKAFF.

The J gene is TRBJ2-7, the V gene TRBV7-8; D may be TRBD2 (5 bases). Germline values: CDR1 SGHVS, CDR2 FQNEAQ. This CDR3 is built from 13 residues. Trimming cost V 0 bases and J 4 bases, with 7 bases left between them. CDR3 amino acids: CASSLALAYEQYF. In DNA, the CDR3 is TGTGCCAGCAGCTTAGCTCTAGCTTACGAGCAGTACTTC.

This clone occurred once. This chain links TRBV5-3 with TRBJ2-1; TRBD2 aligns across 13 bases. TRBV5-3 is sorted into the ORF group, with uncertain function. J lost 5 bases, V lost 4 bases, and 6 bases had no gene match. The CDR3 runs 16 residues. DNA of the CDR3: TGTGCCAGAAGCCGGACTACTAGCGGGAGGGACAATGAGCAGTTCTTC. Its translation: CARSRTTSGRDNEQFF.

The V gene is TRBV19, the J gene TRBJ2-1, with TRBD1 matching over 7 bases. With V trimmed by 8 bases and J by 5 bases, 15 bases remained unmatched. Germline assignment: CDR1 LNHDA and CDR2 SQIVND (reference sequence). The CDR3 is 16 amino acids. CDR3: CASRLGPGGLNNEQFF. The CDR3 nucleotides read TGTGCCAGTCGTCTAGGGCCAGGGGGTTTAAACAATGAGCAGTTCTTC. Full variable domain (missing parts from reference TRBV19 and TRBJ2-1): DGGITQSPKYLFRKEGQNVTLSCEQNLNHDAMYWYRQDPGQGLRLIYYSQIVNDFQKGDIAEGYSVSREKKESFPLTVTSAQKNPTAFYLCASRLGPGGLNNEQFFGPGTRLTVL.

As for this clone: The sample holds other DNA sequences that translate to the same CDR3. This chain connects TRBV29-1 to TRBJ1-5; 10 nucleotides agree with TRBD1. V shed 6 bases and J 3 bases; nucleotides not matched to a gene: 2. From germline, CDR1 is SQVTM and CDR2 ANQGSEA. The CDR3 totals 13 residues. CDR3 sequence reads: CSVGTGDNQPQHF. The CDR3 coding sequence is TGCAGCGTCGGGACAGGGGACAATCAGCCCCAGCATTTT. Full variable domain (remainder filled in from reference TRBV29-1 and TRBJ1-5): SAVISQKPSRDICQRGTSLTIQCQVDSQVTMMFWYRQQPGQSLTLIATANQGSEATYESGFVIDKFPISRPNLTFSTLTVSNMSPEDSSIYLCSVGTGDNQPQHFGDGTRLSIL.

The J gene is TRBJ2-5, the V gene TRBV23-1; no clear D. TRBV23-1 is sorted into the ORF group, with uncertain function. The CDR3 runs 11 residues. The V end was cut by 3 bases, the J end by 3 bases, with 2 bases between. CDR3 amino acids: CASSQKETQYF. In nucleotides, the CDR3 is TGCGCCAGCAGTCAGAAAGAGACCCAGTACTTC.

This clone came up a few times. The rearrangement uses TRBV7-3 and TRBJ1-1; weak D call: TRBD1 (5 bases). Trimming stripped 2 bases from V and 6 bases from J, with 16 bases between. The CDR3 runs to 15 residues. The V gene's germline CDR1 is SGHTA and CDR2 FQGTGA. The CDR3, as DNA: TGTGCCAGCAGCTTACAGGGTAGGAGGCTGGCTGAAGCTTTCTTT. Translated, it gives CASSLQGRRLAEAFF.

The J gene is TRBJ2-1, the V gene TRBV2; the match to TRBD2 covers 12 bases. V was pared by 1 base and J by 1 base, with 11 bases of the junction left unmatched. The CDR3 sequence is 20 residues long. In germline, CDR1 is SNHLY, CDR2 FYNNEI. The CDR3 DNA follows: TGTGCCAGCAGTGAAGGGAGTGCTAGCGGGAGGGAGTCATCCTACAATGAGCAGTTCTTC. Translation: CASSEGSASGRESSYNEQFF. The whole variable domain, remainder taken from reference TRBV2 and TRBJ2-1, is EPEVTQTPSHQVTQMGQEVILRCVPISNHLYFYWYRQILGQKVEFLVSFYNNEISEKSEIFDDQFSVERPDGSNFTLKIRSTKLEDSAMYFCASSEGSASGRESSYNEQFFGPGTRLTVL.

The CDR3 DNA reads as TGCGCCAGCAGCTTGGTGGCTAGCGGGAGAGGAGAGACCCAGTACTTC. Its translation: CASSLVASGRGETQYF. The genes are TRBV5-1 and TRBJ2-5, with 10 bases aligning to TRBD2. Trimming removed 0 bases from V and 4 bases from J; junction bases left unmatched: 6. Germline CDR1 SGHRS, CDR2 YFSETQ. There are 16 residues in the CDR3.

This clone turned up a few times. The chain is built from TRBV5-1 and TRBJ2-1; 10 bases fit TRBD2. This CDR3 comprises 16 residues. The V gene end was trimmed by 4 bases and the J gene end by 3 bases; junction bases not matched to a gene: 7. The germline CDR1 and CDR2 sequences are SGHRS and YFSETQ. The CDR3, as DNA: TGCGCCAGCAGCGTTAGCGGGAGGTTTGTCTACAATGAGCAGTTCTTC. This codes for CASSVSGRFVYNEQFF.

The V gene is TRBV6-5, the J gene TRBJ2-2; D remains unclear. With 6 bases removed from V and 4 bases from J, the gap between germline ends came to 9 bases. Looked up from germline, CDR1 is MNHEY and CDR2 is SVGAGI. The CDR3 contains 13 residues. Here the CDR3 reads CASSPPATGELFF. The DNA for the CDR3 is TGTGCCAGCAGCCCCCCGGCCACCGGGGAGCTGTTTTTT.

This clone occurred a few times. The rearrangement links TRBV5-1 to TRBJ1-6; no reliable D call. With 0 bases removed from V and 7 bases from J, the gap between germline ends came to 5 bases. The CDR3 spans 13 residues. Germline loops: CDR1 SGHRS, CDR2 YFSETQ. The CDR3 region has the DNA TGCGCCAGCAGCTTGGGCCCGAATTCACCCCTCCACTTT. Its translation: CASSLGPNSPLHF.

This chain joins TRBV6-1 and TRBJ1-3, with D tentatively TRBD1 (5 bases). There are 15 residues in the CDR3. V lost 7 bases and J lost 0, with 13 bases in between. Germline values: CDR1 MNHNS, CDR2 SASEGT. CDR3 residues: CASIEGPASGNTIYF. In nucleotides, the CDR3 is TGTGCCAGCATTGAGGGGCCAGCCTCTGGAAACACCATATATTTT.

The CDR3: CASSDGRSSNEKLFF. The CDR3 DNA reads as TGTGCCAGTAGTGACGGACGGTCATCTAATGAAAAACTGTTTTTT. This chain joins TRBV19 and TRBJ1-4; D is undetermined. This CDR3 has 15 residues. The V and J ends lost 5 bases and 3 bases respectively, with 13 bases between them. Looked up from germline, CDR1 is LNHDA and CDR2 is SQIVND (reference sequence).

The chain is built from TRBV6-1 and TRBJ1-2; 7 bases agree with TRBD1. CDR1 and CDR2 (germline): MNHNS, SASEGT. CDR3 length equals 16 residues. After removal of 4 bases from V and 4 bases from J, the junction contained 12 bases not matched to a gene. CDR3 DNA sequence: TGTGCCAGCAGTGGGGGAGGCCGGGACAGCCTCTATGGCTACACCTTC. This codes for CASSGGGRDSLYGYTF.

The table lists this clone with a count of one. The chain uses TRBV4-3 and TRBJ2-3; D tentatively fits TRBD1 or TRBD2 (6 bases each). Trimming took off 4 bases at V and 2 bases at J, with 19 bases between the two ends. Germline V lookup: CDR1 LGHNA, CDR2 YSLEER. The CDR3 has 17 amino acids. CDR3 sequence: CASSRLGGSGLTDTQYF. The CDR3 DNA follows: TGCGCCAGCAGCCGACTAGGGGGAAGCGGCCTCACAGATACGCAGTATTTT.

The chain employs TRBV6-1 and TRBJ2-5; D perhaps matches TRBD1 (5 bases). CDR1 and CDR2 (germline): MNHNS, SASEGT. The V end lost 0 bases, the J end lost 4 bases, and 12 bases lay between the germline ends. CDR3 length equals 15 residues. The CDR3 region is CASSEADGARETQYF. CDR3 bases: TGTGCCAGCAGTGAAGCTGATGGGGCCCGAGAGACCCAGTACTTC.

The chain recombines TRBV30 with TRBJ1-3; 11 positions match TRBD1. J gave up 9 bases and V 3 bases, and 4 bases lay outside the gene matches. CDR1 GTSNPN and CDR2 SVGIG come from the germline V gene (reference sequence). The CDR3 runs to 13 residues. The CDR3 DNA is TGTGCCTGGAGCAGGGACAGGGGGACCACCATATATTTT. Amino acids: CAWSRDRGTTIYF.

The chain uses TRBV6-6 and TRBJ1-3, with no clear D. The V gene lost 6 bases and the J gene lost 2 bases, with 5 bases spanning the gap. Germline V gives CDR1 MNHNY, CDR2 SVGAGI (reference sequence). This CDR3 contains 12 residues. CDR3 sequence reads: CASRQPGNTIYF. The CDR3 DNA sequence: TGTGCCAGCAGGCAACCTGGAAACACCATATATTTT.

This clone was observed a handful of times. J is TRBJ1-4 and V is TRBV12-5; D remains unclear. CDR3 length: 13 residues. Trimming left V 9 bases short and J 8 bases short, with 16 bases between. From germline, CDR1 is LGHNT and CDR2 FRNRAP. CDR3 sequence reads: CASESFTGEKLFF. CDR3 in DNA: TGTGCTAGCGAATCCTTTACGGGGGAAAAACTGTTTTTT.

This chain joins TRBV10-3 and TRBJ2-2, with TRBD2 as a possible D gene (5 bases). The V gene's germline CDR1 is ENHRY and CDR2 SYGVKD. The CDR3 is 15 residues long. Trimming cost V 0 bases and J 5 bases, with 10 bases left between them. The CDR3 bases are TGTGCCATCAGTGAGTCGACCCCGGGAACCGGGGAGCTGTTTTTT. Translation: CAISESTPGTGELFF.

CDR3 region: CASSSRAGVGYNEQFF. The DNA of the CDR3 is TGTGCCAGCAGTTCCCGAGCGGGAGTGGGCTACAATGAGCAGTTCTTC. The chain links TRBV27 to TRBJ2-1, with 8 bases fitting TRBD2. Germline V CDR1 and CDR2: MNHEY, SMNVEV (reference sequence). The CDR3 length is 16 residues. V shed 4 bases and J 3 bases; nucleotides not matched to a gene: 8.

Regarding this clone: Relative to the germline gene, one junction end is altered; a read error may explain this. This chain uses TRBV30 with TRBJ1-1, with TRBD1 matching 8 bases. This CDR3 has 11 amino acids. CDR1 is GTSNPN, CDR2 SVGIG, per germline (reference sequence). CDR3 in amino acids: CAWTGGTEALF. In DNA, the CDR3 is TGTGCCTGGACAGGGGGCACTGAAGCTCTCTTT. The variable domain in full, with the rest retrieved from reference TRBV30 and TRBJ1-1, is SQTIHQWPATLVQPVGSPLSLECTVEGTSNPNLYWYRQAAGRGLQLLFYSVGIGQISSEVPQNLSASRPQDRQFILSSKKLLLSDSGFYLCAWTGGTEALFGQGTRLTVV.

The CDR3 reads CASSREWDSGGYTF. CDR3 DNA: TGTGCCAGCAGTCGGGAATGGGACAGCGGCGGCTACACCTTC. V and J are TRBV6-1 and TRBJ1-2; 7 nucleotides match TRBD1. The CDR3 is made up of 14 amino acids. Per the germline V gene, CDR1 is MNHNS and CDR2 is SASEGT. V gave up 5 bases and J gave up 8 bases; unmatched junction bases: 11.

This chain links TRBV7-2 with TRBJ2-2; 9 positions agree with TRBD2. The CDR3 runs 16 residues. J lost 6 bases, V lost 5 bases, and 10 bases had no gene match. Per germline, CDR1 SGHTA and CDR2 FQGNSA. The CDR3 loop reads CASSPGLAREAGELFF. In DNA, the CDR3 is TGTGCCAGCAGCCCCGGACTAGCGAGAGAGGCCGGGGAGCTGTTTTTT.